This T cell receptor beta chain was captured in a study of shared clonotypes between healthy human individuals. Whole-study findings and limits: It was expected that sequencing depth would affect clonotype sharing among donors.

As regards this clone: What it recognizes is unknown.

Trimming removed 6 bases at V and 2 bases at J, with 13 bases between. CDR1 KGHSH and CDR2 LQKENI come from the germline V gene. The CDR3 loop spans 15 amino acids. All the donors were Caucasian adults who lived in Nashville, Tennessee. Around 90 million PBMCs served as the genomic DNA source for unsorted samples. The assay was immunoSEQ multiplex PCR, and TCRdb's table has in-frame clones only and misses some. The sample holds about half a million clones, approximately 80% seen once. The chain carries TRBV18 and TRBJ2-2, with D possibly matching TRBD1 (5 bases). This clonotype originated in a woman aged 40-49 years in good health. Some clones in this sample may be carry-over from other donors' samples. Material for sequencing was PBMCs. CDR3 bases: TGTGCCAGCTCTCCTGTGACAGTCAACACCGGGGAGCTGTTTTTT. Amino acids: CASSPVTVNTGELFF.